The 30 T cell receptor beta chains presented below share a single source sample, sequenced in a study of beta chain features in type 1 diabetes. As every portion of the isolated RNA was reverse transcribed, the sequencing read expressed TCRB transcripts. Profiling relied on immunoSEQ multiplex PCR, and the TCRdb table lists in-frame clones only, not all of them. This sample has roughly 150,000 clones, with roughly 9% found just once. No antigen is known for these receptors. The study's findings and limits: A moderate, significant TCRB CDR3 shortening appeared in type 1 diabetes across four CD4+ subsets.

The sequencing sample was made of central memory CD4+ T cells from blood. These receptor sequences come from a woman aged 25 to 39 with type 1 diabetes.

At least ten counts were recorded for this clone. V usage is TRBV29-1 and J usage is TRBJ2-7; possibly TRBD2 for D (5 bases). The CDR3 totals 11 residues. Trimming cost V 7 bases and J 6 bases, with 13 bases left between them. Germline V gene lookup returns CDR1 SQVTM and CDR2 ANQGSEA. CDR3 sequence: CSADSAGEQYF. In DNA, the CDR3 is TGCAGCGCTGACTCGGCGGGCGAGCAGTACTTC.

The chain joins TRBV5-4 to TRBJ1-1; a weak D match, TRBD1 (5 bases). CDR1 and CDR2 from the germline V gene are SGHNT and YYREEE (reference sequence). The CDR3 consists of 16 residues. The V gene lost 4 bases and the J gene lost 2 bases, with 18 bases spanning the gap. CDR3 amino acids: CASSDQAGLINTEAFF. CDR3 DNA sequence: TGTGCCAGCAGCGATCAAGCGGGACTGATTAACACTGAAGCTTTCTTT. The whole variable domain, remainder taken from reference TRBV5-4 and TRBJ1-1, is ETGVTQSPTHLIKTRGQQVTLRCSSQSGHNTVSWYQQALGQGPQFIFQYYREEENGRGNFPPRFSGLQFPNYSSELNVNALELDDSALYLCASSDQAGLINTEAFFGQGTRLTVV.

This chain connects TRBV5-5 to TRBJ1-2; D not resolved. The CDR3 is made up of 14 amino acids. The germline V gene has CDR1 SGHKS and CDR2 YYEKEE (reference sequence). The ends were cut back, 2 bases at V and 4 bases at J, with 12 bases in the middle. The CDR3: CASSFGNAGYGYTF. CDR3 bases: TGTGCCAGCAGCTTCGGGAACGCGGGCTATGGCTACACCTTC.

Turning to this clone: This sample also contains other DNA sequences that code for the same CDR3. V is TRBV9 and J is TRBJ2-7, with 11 bases aligning to TRBD2. The germline V gene encodes CDR1 SGDLS and CDR2 YYNGEE. The CDR3 covers 16 residues. Trimming at V came to 0 bases and at J to 1 base, leaving 3 bases not matched to a gene. DNA of the CDR3: TGTGCCAGCAGCGTAGGACTAGCGGGGACTTCCTACGAGCAGTACTTC. It encodes CASSVGLAGTSYEQYF.

This clone was seen ten or more times. Here the CDR3 reads CASSRSQGGNTEAFF. CDR3 coding DNA: TGTGCCAGCTCACGAAGCCAGGGGGGAAACACTGAAGCTTTCTTT. The chain carries TRBV18 and TRBJ1-1; 7 bases are shared with TRBD1. Germline CDR1 reads KGHSH; CDR2 reads LQKENI. With V trimmed by 4 bases and J by 2 bases, 7 bases remained unmatched. CDR3 size: 15 residues.

This clone was observed a handful of times. The chain couples TRBV7-9 to TRBJ2-5; 7 bases are a match to TRBD2. With V trimmed by 1 base and J by 2 bases, 1 base remained unmatched. Germline V CDR1 and CDR2: SEHNR, FQNEAQ (reference sequence). This CDR3 region has 14 residues. CDR3 nucleotide sequence: TGTGCCAGCAGCTTAGAGGGACTACAAGAGACCCAGTACTTC. It codes for CASSLEGLQETQYF.

The rearrangement uses TRBV27 and TRBJ1-1, with TRBD1 as a possible D gene (5 bases). Germline assignment: CDR1 MNHEY and CDR2 SMNVEV (reference sequence). V lost 2 bases, J lost 4 bases, and 11 bases lay in between. The CDR3 has 14 amino acids. The CDR3 protein is CASSLMQGGTEAFF. The CDR3, as DNA: TGTGCCAGCAGTTTAATGCAGGGAGGCACTGAAGCTTTCTTT.

This clone was counted between two and nine times. The rearrangement uses TRBV5-1 and TRBJ2-1; 8 bases line up with TRBD1. CDR1 SGHRS and CDR2 YFSETQ come from the germline V gene. The V gene end was trimmed by 4 bases and the J gene end by 5 bases; junction bases not matched to a gene: 5. The CDR3 runs 14 residues. The CDR3, as DNA: TGCGCCAGCAGCCCGACAGGGGCCAACAATGAGCAGTTCTTC. This codes for CASSPTGANNEQFF.

This clone has more than one count but fewer than ten. This chain connects TRBV2 to TRBJ2-4; no definite D call. The CDR3 consists of 13 residues. V lost 8 bases, J lost 5 bases, and 13 bases lay in between. CDR1 and CDR2 (germline): SNHLY, FYNNEI. The CDR3 region has the DNA TGTGCCAGCCGCCTTGGGCTACAAAACATTCAGTACTTC. Its translation: CASRLGLQNIQYF. The full variable domain, in which reference TRBV2 and TRBJ2-4 provide the parts outside the CDR3, is EPEVTQTPSHQVTQMGQEVILRCVPISNHLYFYWYRQILGQKVEFLVSFYNNEISEKSEIFDDQFSVERPDGSNFTLKIRSTKLEDSAMYFCASRLGLQNIQYFGAGTRLSVL.

The chain uses TRBV6-5 and TRBJ2-7, with 7 bases fitting TRBD1. CDR3 length: 13 residues. Germline-derived CDR1 and CDR2 are MNHEY and SVGAGI. V was clipped by 2 bases and J by 6 bases; unmatched bases: 4. CDR3 protein: CASSYTDRAEQYF. DNA of the CDR3: TGTGCCAGCAGTTACACCGACAGGGCCGAGCAGTACTTC.

This clone was detected only a few times. The genes are TRBV18 and TRBJ2-7, with 8 bases aligning to TRBD2. The CDR3 sequence is 13 residues long. V lost 3 bases, J lost 6 bases, and 4 bases stayed unmatched. Germline values: CDR1 KGHSH, CDR2 LQKENI. DNA for the CDR3: TGTGCCAGCTCACCGCGGGAGGAATCCGAGCAGTACTTC. The encoded protein is CASSPREESEQYF. The variable domain in full, with the rest retrieved from reference TRBV18 and TRBJ2-7, is NAGVMQNPRHLVRRRGQEARLRCSPMKGHSHVYWYRQLPEEGLKFMVYLQKENIIDESGMPKERFSAEFPKEGPSILRIQQVVRGDSAAYFCASSPREESEQYFGPGTRLTVT.

This clone has more than one count but fewer than ten. The J gene is TRBJ2-1, the V gene TRBV7-9, with TRBD2 matching 8 bases. V dropped 5 bases and J dropped 14; count of bases not matched to a gene: 14. Germline V gives CDR1 SEHNR, CDR2 FQNEAQ (reference sequence). The CDR3 covers 14 residues. CDR3 amino acids: CASSQSRSSGYEFF. The CDR3 DNA sequence: TGTGCCAGCAGCCAATCCAGGTCTAGCGGGTATGAGTTCTTC.

V gene TRBV5-4 combines with J gene TRBJ1-1; D gene uncertain. CDR1 is SGHNT, CDR2 YYREEE, per germline (reference sequence). Trimming stripped 4 bases from V and 3 bases from J, with 16 bases between. The CDR3 runs 15 residues. The chain's CDR3 is CASSPPSNMDTEAFF. DNA of the CDR3: TGTGCCAGCAGCCCCCCCTCCAACATGGACACTGAAGCTTTCTTT.

This clone was observed a handful of times. The chain links TRBV9 to TRBJ2-1; tentatively, D is TRBD2 (6 bases). The CDR3 contains 16 residues. V dropped 1 base and J dropped 0 bases, with 11 bases sitting between them. Germline V gene lookup returns CDR1 SGDLS and CDR2 YYNGEE. CDR3: CASSVIAASSYNEQFF. The CDR3 coding sequence is TGTGCCAGCAGCGTAATAGCGGCGAGCTCCTACAATGAGCAGTTCTTC.

This clone was found a few times. The chain couples TRBV28 to TRBJ2-7; TRBD2 matches at 7 bases. Germline V gene data show CDR1 as MDHEN and CDR2 as SYDVKM. The CDR3 is 15 amino acids. The V gene end was trimmed by 6 bases and the J gene end by 5 bases; junction bases not matched to a gene: 13. The CDR3 protein is CASRFNWGGAHEQYF. CDR3 DNA: TGTGCCAGCAGGTTTAACTGGGGAGGGGCCCACGAGCAGTACTTC.

At least ten counts were recorded for this clone. The chain is built from TRBV19 and TRBJ2-7; 9 bases align to TRBD2. There are 16 residues in the CDR3. J was trimmed by 2 bases and V by 6 bases; bases with no gene match: 11. CDR1 and CDR2 (germline): LNHDA, SQIVND (reference sequence). This chain's CDR3 is CASSSTGLAPTYEQYF. The CDR3, as DNA: TGTGCCAGTAGCTCAACCGGACTAGCGCCGACCTACGAGCAGTACTTC. Complete variable domain (other parts from reference TRBV19 and TRBJ2-7): DGGITQSPKYLFRKEGQNVTLSCEQNLNHDAMYWYRQDPGQGLRLIYYSQIVNDFQKGDIAEGYSVSREKKESFPLTVTSAQKNPTAFYLCASSSTGLAPTYEQYFGPGTRLTVT.

This clone has only a few counts. The chain employs TRBV7-8 and TRBJ2-2; D is uncertain. Per germline, CDR1 SGHVS and CDR2 FQNEAQ. The CDR3 is 13 residues long. V lost 1 base and J 8 bases, leaving 8 bases between the germline ends. The CDR3 sequence is CASSLEAPGELFF. CDR3 nucleotides: TGTGCCAGCAGCTTAGAAGCGCCAGGGGAGCTGTTTTTT.

This clone has only a few counts. The chain combines TRBV5-6 with TRBJ2-1, with TRBD1 matching 8 bases. V gave up 3 bases and J gave up 4 bases; unmatched junction bases: 6. Looked up from germline, CDR1 is SGHDT and CDR2 is YYEEEE. This CDR3 has 15 residues. The CDR3 reads CASSSGQGMYNEQFF. As DNA, the CDR3 is TGTGCCAGCAGCTCAGGACAGGGTATGTACAATGAGCAGTTCTTC.

This clone was counted only a few times. The chain couples TRBV5-4 to TRBJ1-2; no clear D gene. Germline loops: CDR1 SGHNT, CDR2 YYREEE (reference sequence). V was clipped by 4 bases and J by 1 base, with 11 bases between them. The CDR3 extends over 14 amino acids. CDR3 bases: TGTGCCAGCAGCCCCGAGACTCTTAACTATGGCTACACCTTC. Its translation is CASSPETLNYGYTF.

The genes are TRBV5-1 and TRBJ2-7; 8 nucleotides match TRBD1. Germline loops: CDR1 SGHRS, CDR2 YFSETQ. This CDR3 has 13 residues. Trimming removed 4 bases from V and 6 bases from J; junction bases left unmatched: 6. The CDR3, as DNA: TGCGCCAGCAGCATATCGGACAGGGCCGAGCAGTACTTC. Amino acid sequence: CASSISDRAEQYF.

This clone occurred a few times. The gene calls are TRBV28 and TRBJ1-2, with a weak D call TRBD1 (6 bases). The CDR3 contains 14 residues. Germline V gene lookup returns CDR1 MDHEN and CDR2 SYDVKM. Trimming pared 4 bases from V and 5 bases from J, leaving 14 bases between. CDR3 nucleotide sequence: TGTGCCAGCAGTTCTTCCGAGGGGGAATATGGCTACACCTTC. It yields the protein CASSSSEGEYGYTF.

This rearrangement joins TRBV21-1 to TRBJ1-1; the tabulated D call, TRBD1, remains unverified against the DNA. TRBV21-1 has pseudogene status. This CDR3 comprises 16 residues. The CDR3 DNA sequence: TGTGCCAGCAGCGTCAACAGGGAATTGAAGAACACTGAAGCTTTCTTT. Encoded protein: CASSVNRELKNTEAFF.

V gene TRBV28 combines with J gene TRBJ2-6; 8 bases fit TRBD1. The CDR3 is 18 amino acids. From germline, CDR1 is MDHEN and CDR2 SYDVKM. With 4 bases clipped from V and 0 bases from J, the junction kept 8 bases outside the gene matches. This CDR3 reads CASSSTGQVSSGANVLTF. CDR3 coding DNA: TGTGCCAGCAGTTCGACGGGACAGGTTTCCTCTGGGGCCAACGTCCTGACTTTC.

The chain carries TRBV7-6 and TRBJ2-7, with a tentative D call TRBD2 (7 bases). CDR1 is SGHVS, CDR2 FNYEAQ, per germline. V lost 5 bases and J 2 bases, leaving 19 bases between the germline ends. This CDR3 region has 16 residues. CDR3 coding DNA: TGTGCCAGCAGCAAGGAGGGGGGCGGGGGCCCCTACGAGCAGTACTTC. Translation: CASSKEGGGGPYEQYF.

The chain combines TRBV30 with TRBJ2-7; 10 bases are a match to TRBD1. Germline V gene lookup returns CDR1 GTSNPN and CDR2 SVGIG (reference sequence). The CDR3 loop spans 14 amino acids. Losses at the gene ends were 3 bases for V and 3 bases for J; bases not matched to a gene: 5. CDR3 protein: CAWSPGQGYYEQYF. Written as DNA, the CDR3 is TGTGCCTGGAGCCCGGGACAGGGGTACTACGAGCAGTACTTC.

This sequence joins TRBV4-2 and TRBJ1-2, with 9 bases that match TRBD1. The V and J ends lost 1 base and 2 bases, in that order; junction bases with no gene match: 2. The CDR3 consists of 15 residues. Germline assignment: CDR1 LGHNA and CDR2 YNFKEQ. The CDR3 reads CASSQVGQGNYGYTF. In nucleotides, the CDR3 is TGTGCCAGCAGCCAAGTCGGACAGGGGAACTATGGCTACACCTTC.

This clone was seen a handful of times. This chain joins TRBV2 and TRBJ1-2; D perhaps matches TRBD1 (5 bases). Trimming cost V 3 bases and J 3 bases, with 8 bases left between them. This CDR3 has 13 residues. Germline V gene lookup returns CDR1 SNHLY and CDR2 FYNNEI. The CDR3 loop is CASSEGQDYGYTF. The CDR3 bases are TGTGCCAGCAGTGAGGGGCAGGACTATGGCTACACCTTC.

The chain uses TRBV28 and TRBJ2-3; D not resolved. V lost 6 bases to trimming and J lost 6 bases, with 7 bases between them. The V gene's germline CDR1 is MDHEN and CDR2 SYDVKM. The CDR3 length is 11 residues. CDR3: CASSPRDTQYF. CDR3 nucleotide sequence: TGTGCCAGCAGCCCGAGGGATACGCAGTATTTT.

This clone was observed a handful of times. This chain connects TRBV5-8 to TRBJ1-5; D is perhaps TRBD1 (5 bases). Germline lookup yields CDR1 SGHTS and CDR2 YDEGEE. This CDR3 has 17 residues. Trimming pared 0 bases from V and 2 bases from J, leaving 15 bases between. CDR3 coding DNA: TGTGCCAGCAGCTTGGGGGCGGGACGAGGGGGCAATCAGCCCCAGCATTTT. Translation: CASSLGAGRGGNQPQHF. Using reference TRBV5-8 and TRBJ1-5 for the parts outside the CDR3, the full variable domain is EAGVTQSPTHLIKTRGQQATLRCSPISGHTSVYWYQQALGLGLQFLLWYDEGEERNRGNFPPRFSGRQFPNYSSELNVNALELEDSALYLCASSLGAGRGGNQPQHFGDGTRLSIL.

The rearrangement uses TRBV29-1 and TRBJ2-5; D call uncertain. TRBJ2-7 explains the end of the DNA better; the J call may be wrong. Germline CDR1 SQVTM, CDR2 ANQGSEA. There are 11 residues in the CDR3. CDR3 nucleotides: TGCAGCGTTGTTGTCATACCCGAGCAGTACTTC. Translation gives CSVVVIPEQYF.